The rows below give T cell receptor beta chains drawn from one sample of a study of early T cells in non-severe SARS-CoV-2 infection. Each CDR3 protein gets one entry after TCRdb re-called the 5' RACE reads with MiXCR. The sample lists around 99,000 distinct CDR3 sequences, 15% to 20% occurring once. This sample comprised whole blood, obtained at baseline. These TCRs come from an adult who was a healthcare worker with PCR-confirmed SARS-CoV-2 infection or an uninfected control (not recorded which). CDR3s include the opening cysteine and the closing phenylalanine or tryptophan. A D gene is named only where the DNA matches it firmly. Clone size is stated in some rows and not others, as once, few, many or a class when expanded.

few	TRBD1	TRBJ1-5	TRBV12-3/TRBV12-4	CASNTGGRQPQHF	TGTGCCAGCAACACAGGGGGCCGTCAGCCCCAGCATTTT
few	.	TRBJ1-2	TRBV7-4	CASRNTRGYTF	TGTGCCAGCAGGAACACAAGGGGCTACACCTTC
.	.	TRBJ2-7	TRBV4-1	CASSQAERSSYEQYF	TGCGCCAGCAGCCAGGCCGAAAGGAGCTCCTACGAGCAGTACTTC
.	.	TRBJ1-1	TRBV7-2	CASSHTNTEAFF	TGTGCCAGCAGTCACACGAACACTGAAGCTTTCTTT
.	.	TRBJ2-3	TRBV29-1	CSVEDSIKSTDTQYF	TGCAGCGTTGAAGATTCCATCAAGAGCACAGATACGCAGTATTTT
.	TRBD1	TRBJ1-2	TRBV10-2	CASSADRGSEGYTF	TGCGCCAGCAGTGCGGACAGGGGATCGGAGGGCTACACCTTC
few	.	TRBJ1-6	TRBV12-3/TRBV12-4	CASTRGQNNSPLHF	TGTGCCAGCACCCGTGGGCAGAATAATTCACCCCTCCACTTT
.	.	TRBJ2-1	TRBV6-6	CASSSQVREQFF	TGTGCCAGCAGTTCCCAGGTCAGGGAGCAGTTCTTC
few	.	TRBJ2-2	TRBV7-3	CASSLPGSGELFF	TGTGCCAGCAGCTTACCGGGAAGTGGGGAGCTGTTTTTT
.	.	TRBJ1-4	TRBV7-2	CASSLEGGGPNEKLFF	TGTGCCAGCAGCTTAGAAGGTGGAGGGCCAAATGAAAAACTGTTTTTT
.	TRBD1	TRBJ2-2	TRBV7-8	CASSFGTELTGELFF	TGTGCCAGCAGCTTCGGGACAGAACTAACCGGGGAGCTGTTTTTT
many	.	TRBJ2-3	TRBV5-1	CASSLFGRDTQYF	TGCGCCAGCAGCCTCTTCGGGCGAGATACGCAGTATTTT
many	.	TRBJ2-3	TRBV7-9	CASSPQLDTQYF	TGTGCCAGCAGCCCCCAACTAGATACGCAGTATTTT
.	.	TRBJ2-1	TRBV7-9	CASIRAGDGEQFF	TGTGCCAGCATCCGGGCCGGCGACGGTGAGCAGTTCTTC
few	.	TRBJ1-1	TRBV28	CASSPRFDGNTEAFF	TGTGCCAGCAGTCCCCGCTTCGACGGGAACACTGAAGCTTTCTTT
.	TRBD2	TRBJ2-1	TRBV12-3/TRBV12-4	CASSFGLAGGSYNEQFF	TGTGCCAGCAGTTTTGGTCTGGCGGGAGGCTCCTACAATGAGCAGTTCTTC
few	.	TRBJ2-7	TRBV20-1	CSARERGSYEQYF	TGCAGTGCTAGAGAACGGGGCTCCTACGAGCAGTACTTC
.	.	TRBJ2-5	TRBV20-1	CSASAGATETQYF	TGCAGTGCTAGCGCAGGGGCGACAGAGACCCAGTACTTC
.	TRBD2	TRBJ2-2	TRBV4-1	CASSQRSGGAGELFF	TGCGCCAGCAGCCAAAGGTCGGGAGGAGCCGGGGAGCTGTTTTTT
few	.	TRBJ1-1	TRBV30	CAWSPQAMNTEAFF	TGTGCCTGGAGTCCACAGGCGATGAACACTGAAGCTTTCTTT
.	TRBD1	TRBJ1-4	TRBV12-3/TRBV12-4	CASSLASGTANEKLFF	TGTGCCAGCAGTTTAGCGTCGGGGACAGCTAATGAAAAACTGTTTTTT
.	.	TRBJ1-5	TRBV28	CASSLWQGKGQPQHF	TGTGCCAGCAGTCTCTGGCAGGGGAAGGGGCAGCCCCAGCATTTT
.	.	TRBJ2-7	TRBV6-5	CASQRGPNYEQYF	TGTGCCAGCCAAAGAGGGCCGAACTACGAGCAGTACTTC
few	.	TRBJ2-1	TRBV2	CASRNLPSHEQFF	TGTGCCTCCCGGAACCTGCCTAGCCATGAGCAGTTCTTC
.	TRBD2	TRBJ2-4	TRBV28	CATHVPGGPGGRYF	TGTGCCACCCATGTCCCGGGAGGGCCTGGGGGCCGGTACTTC
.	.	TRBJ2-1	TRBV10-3	CAIRETGNEQFF	TGTGCCATCAGGGAGACTGGGAATGAGCAGTTCTTC
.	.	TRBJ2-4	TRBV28	CARSFSTENIQYF	TGTGCCAGGAGTTTCTCTACAGAAAACATTCAGTACTTC
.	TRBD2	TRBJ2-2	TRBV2	CASSTTSGITGELFF	TGTGCCAGCAGTACGACTAGCGGTATTACCGGGGAGCTGTTTTTT
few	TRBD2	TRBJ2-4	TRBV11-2	CASSFREGQNIQYF	TGTGCCAGCAGCTTTCGGGAGGGCCAAAACATTCAGTACTTC
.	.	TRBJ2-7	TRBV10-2	CASSVGGALYEQYF	TGCGCCAGCAGTGTCGGGGGAGCCCTTTACGAGCAGTACTTC
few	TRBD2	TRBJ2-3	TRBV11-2	CASSLGMTSGRLDTQYF	TGTGCCAGCAGCTTAGGAATGACTAGCGGGAGATTAGATACGCAGTATTTT
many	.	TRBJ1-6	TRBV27	CASSSPGTNSPLHF	TGTGCCAGCAGTTCCCCGGGCACCAATTCACCCCTCCACTTT
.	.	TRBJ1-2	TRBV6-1	CASSEVRGSYGYTF	TGTGCCAGCAGTGAAGTAAGGGGCTCCTATGGCTACACCTTC
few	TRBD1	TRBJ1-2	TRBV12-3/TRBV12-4	CASSDRAISNYGYTF	TGTGCCAGCAGCGACAGGGCCATTTCTAACTATGGCTACACCTTC
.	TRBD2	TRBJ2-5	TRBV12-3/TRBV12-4	CASSLREDGETQYF	TGTGCCAGCAGTTTACGGGAGGACGGAGAGACCCAGTACTTC
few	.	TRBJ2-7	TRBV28	CATTSGDRRREQYF	TGTGCCACTACATCAGGGGATCGCCGCCGCGAGCAGTACTTC
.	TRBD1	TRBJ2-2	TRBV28	CASSLPLGTGDTGELFF	TGTGCCAGCAGCCTCCCCCTCGGGACAGGGGACACCGGGGAGCTGTTTTTT
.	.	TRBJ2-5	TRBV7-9	CASSSPNQETQYF	TGTGCCAGCAGCTCGCCCAACCAAGAGACCCAGTACTTC
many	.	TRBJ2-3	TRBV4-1	CASSQQTPEEYTDTQYF	TGCGCCAGCAGCCAGCAGACCCCCGAAGAATACACAGATACGCAGTATTTT
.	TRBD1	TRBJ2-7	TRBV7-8	CASSGTGFTYEQYF	TGTGCCAGCAGCGGGACAGGGTTTACCTACGAGCAGTACTTC